The 30 T cell receptor beta chains below all came from one sample that was sequenced in a study of T cell changes during pregnancy in multiple sclerosis (dated by TCRdb to about 2019). Libraries were made using the immunoSEQ multiplex PCR assay. The source is immuneACCESS, and TCRdb retained only in-frame sequences with V and J called. Part of the clones is not carried over; for the studies checked, unresolved V genes explain less than half of this, and the remainder is unexplained. Across this sample there are approximately 49,000 clones, with 80% to 95% seen only once. The ten largest account for 0.99% of the sample. Sequencing used peripheral blood, obtained after pregnancy. The receptor source for this set is a female donor with multiple sclerosis, enrolled in a pregnancy study.

V gene TRBV27 combines with J gene TRBJ1-2, with 8 positions matching TRBD1. The CDR3 is made up of 14 amino acids. The V gene's germline CDR1 is MNHEY and CDR2 SMNVEV (reference sequence). Losses at the gene ends were 8 bases for V and 6 bases for J; bases not matched to a gene: 11. CDR3 in DNA: TGTGCCAGCGGTCGTTGGGACAGGTCTCATGGCTACACCTTC. Its protein product is CASGRWDRSHGYTF.

V is TRBV7-3 and J is TRBJ1-1, with D maybe TRBD1 (5 bases). Germline V gives CDR1 SGHTA, CDR2 FQGTGA. The CDR3 loop spans 13 amino acids. V lost 0 bases and J lost 9, with 11 bases in between. The CDR3 loop is CASSLTSTGKAFF. The CDR3 DNA is TGTGCCAGCAGCTTAACGAGCACAGGTAAAGCTTTCTTT.

The chain is built from TRBV7-2 and TRBJ1-5; D perhaps matches TRBD1 (5 bases). V shed 5 bases and J shed 2 bases, with 16 bases lying between them. This CDR3 contains 16 residues. Germline CDR1 is SGHTA and CDR2 is FQGNSA. In nucleotides, the CDR3 is TGTGCCAGCAGCCCCCGGGGGAATTCAGGCAATCAGCCCCAGCATTTT. Translating it yields CASSPRGNSGNQPQHF.

This chain uses TRBV19 with TRBJ2-5, with 7 bases lining up with TRBD2. This CDR3 spans 16 amino acids. Germline V gene sequence: CDR1 LNHDA, CDR2 SQIVND (reference sequence). Trimming took 1 base from V and 1 from J; bases not matched to a gene: 6. In nucleotides, the CDR3 is TGTGCCAGTAGTATAGTGCCGACTAGCCCCCAAGAGACCCAGTACTTC. It specifies CASSIVPTSPQETQYF.

This clone was found once. The rearrangement uses TRBV9 and TRBJ1-5; TRBD1 matches 7 bases. The CDR3 has 15 residues. Germline V lookup: CDR1 SGDLS, CDR2 YYNGEE. Trimming cost V 3 bases and J 4 bases; bases outside gene matches: 7. The chain's CDR3 is CASSDGTAFNQPQHF. For the CDR3, the DNA is TGTGCCAGCAGCGATGGGACAGCTTTTAATCAGCCCCAGCATTTT.

This chain joins TRBV4-3 and TRBJ2-3; the match to TRBD2 covers 8 bases. Trimming at V came to 3 bases and at J to 0 bases, leaving 8 bases not matched to a gene. The germline gives CDR1 LGHNA, CDR2 YSLEER. The CDR3 contains 17 residues. In nucleotides, the CDR3 is TGCGCCAGCAGCCAGTCAATGGGCGGGGGGAGCACAGATACGCAGTATTTT. This translates into CASSQSMGGGSTDTQYF.

This chain joins TRBV7-9 and TRBJ1-1, with D perhaps TRBD1 (6 bases). In germline, CDR1 is SEHNR, CDR2 FQNEAQ (reference sequence). This CDR3 has 14 amino acids. V was cut by 4 bases and J by 0 bases, with 9 bases left in between. CDR3 residues: CASSSGQMNTEAFF. The CDR3 DNA reads TGTGCCAGCAGCTCAGGACAGATGAACACTGAAGCTTTCTTT.

The chain links TRBV11-2 to TRBJ2-1; 9 nucleotides agree with TRBD2. The CDR3 runs 15 residues. V lost 2 bases, J lost 8 bases, and 7 bases stayed unmatched. The germline V gene has CDR1 SGHAT and CDR2 FQNNGV. CDR3 region: CASSLFRGGAYEQFF. The CDR3 DNA reads as TGTGCCAGCAGCTTATTTCGCGGGGGGGCTTATGAGCAGTTCTTC.

The chain couples TRBV5-6 to TRBJ2-6, with D possibly TRBD2 on 5 matching bases. Trimming removed 4 bases at V and 0 bases at J, with 14 bases between. Germline-derived CDR1 and CDR2 are SGHDT and YYEEEE. The CDR3 sequence is 17 residues long. The CDR3 reads CASSEGLGFSGANVLTF. The CDR3 DNA reads TGTGCCAGCAGCGAAGGACTGGGTTTCTCTGGGGCCAACGTCCTGACTTTC.

The CDR3 region is CASSPTKALHRIISNQPQHF. CDR3 in DNA: TGTGCCAGCAGCCCGACAAAGGCGCTCCACCGAATAATTAGCAATCAGCCCCAGCATTTT. V gene TRBV5-8 combines with J gene TRBJ1-5, with D unclear. The length of the CDR3 is 20 residues. CDR1 and CDR2 from the germline V gene are SGHTS and YDEGEE. The V end was cut by 4 bases, the J end by 0 bases, with 26 bases between.

The rearrangement links TRBV5-5 to TRBJ1-2; D not certain. With 0 bases removed from V and 4 bases from J, the gap between germline ends came to 4 bases. The CDR3 contains 12 residues. Germline values: CDR1 SGHKS, CDR2 YYEKEE (reference sequence). In DNA, the CDR3 is TGTGCCAGCAGCTTGGACAGCTATGGCTACACCTTC. Translated: CASSLDSYGYTF.

The rearrangement joins TRBV2 to TRBJ1-5; no reliable D call. V lost 4 bases, J lost 4 bases, and 11 bases lay in between. CDR1 is SNHLY and CDR2 is FYNNEI in the germline V gene. There are 14 residues in the CDR3. CDR3 coding DNA: TGTGCCAGCAGTGGAGGGATCTCGAATCAGCCCCAGCATTTT. This sequence encodes CASSGGISNQPQHF.

The sample holds one count of this clone. The chain recombines TRBV19 with TRBJ2-5, with TRBD2 matching 7 bases. J lost 2 bases, V lost 2 bases, and 5 bases had no gene match. The CDR3 runs 15 residues. Looked up from germline, CDR1 is LNHDA and CDR2 is SQIVND (reference sequence). The CDR3 spells CASSITSARQETQYF. CDR3 nucleotides: TGTGCCAGTAGTATAACTAGCGCACGGCAAGAGACCCAGTACTTC. The whole variable domain, filled in from reference TRBV19 and TRBJ2-5, reads DGGITQSPKYLFRKEGQNVTLSCEQNLNHDAMYWYRQDPGQGLRLIYYSQIVNDFQKGDIAEGYSVSREKKESFPLTVTSAQKNPTAFYLCASSITSARQETQYFGPGTRLLVL.

Details on this clone: The germline gene is not matched at one end of the junction; a read error may be the cause. This rearrangement joins TRBV6-6 to TRBJ2-3, with D maybe TRBD1 (6 bases). Germline assignment: CDR1 MNHNY and CDR2 SVGAGI (reference sequence). The CDR3 consists of 12 residues. The CDR3 sequence: CASSYFLGDTAF. CDR3 bases: TGTGCCAGCAGTTACTTTCTGGGGGACACCGCGTTT.

The rearrangement uses TRBV7-2 and TRBJ1-2, with D unresolved. CDR1 and CDR2 (germline): SGHTA, FQGNSA. The CDR3 consists of 17 residues. V lost 1 base and J 8 bases, leaving 23 bases between the germline ends. The CDR3 nucleotides are TGTGCCAGCAGCTTAGGGAGGTCAGGCTCTTTAACGGGGGGCTACACCTTC. It specifies CASSLGRSGSLTGGYTF. Full variable domain (missing parts from reference TRBV7-2 and TRBJ1-2): GAGVSQSPSNKVTEKGKDVELRCDPISGHTALYWYRQSLGQGLEFLIYFQGNSAPDKSGLPSDRFSAERTGGSVSTLTIQRTQQEDSAVYLCASSLGRSGSLTGGYTFGSGTRLTVV.

V and J are TRBV9 and TRBJ1-5; 7 nucleotides match TRBD1. CDR1 is SGDLS and CDR2 is YYNGEE in the germline V gene. CDR3 length: 16 residues. V trimming: 3 bases; J trimming: 0 bases; junction bases outside the gene matches: 6. The CDR3 bases are TGTGCCAGCAGCGGAGGGACAGTCAATAGCAATCAGCCCCAGCATTTT. Residues: CASSGGTVNSNQPQHF.

The rearrangement links TRBV27 to TRBJ1-5; 7 bases are shared with TRBD1. Trimming cost V 5 bases and J 7 bases; bases outside gene matches: 8. Per the germline V gene, CDR1 is MNHEY and CDR2 is SMNVEV (reference sequence). The CDR3 is 14 amino acids. The CDR3 DNA sequence: TGTGCCAGCAGTGCAAACAGGGGTTGGCAGCCCCAGCATTTT. Protein product: CASSANRGWQPQHF.

The J gene is TRBJ1-4, the V gene TRBV21-1; the D call of TRBD1 is as the table states it, not checked on the DNA. TRBV21-1 is designated a pseudogene. The CDR3 contains 19 residues. The DNA of the CDR3 is TGTGCCAGCAGCTACGATCTCGGCGCAGGGGTGGCAACTAATGAAAAACTGTTTTTT. This gives the protein CASSYDLGAGVATNEKLFF.

The V gene is TRBV5-1, the J gene TRBJ2-1; 9 bases are a match to TRBD1. Germline CDR1 reads SGHRS; CDR2 reads YFSETQ. The V and J ends lost 4 bases and 4 bases, in that order; junction bases with no gene match: 12. CDR3 length equals 17 residues. CDR3: CASSPGQGRINYNEQFF. The CDR3 coding sequence is TGCGCCAGCAGCCCAGGACAGGGGCGGATTAATTACAATGAGCAGTTCTTC.

V and J are TRBV7-3 and TRBJ2-3; tentatively, D is TRBD1 (5 bases). Per germline, CDR1 SGHTA and CDR2 FQGTGA. This CDR3 is 14 amino acids long. Trimming removed 8 bases from V and 8 bases from J, with 20 bases in between. CDR3 protein: CASAIGKGPGTQYF. DNA of the CDR3: TGTGCCAGCGCGATCGGTAAGGGGCCAGGTACGCAGTATTTT.

The chain carries TRBV4-3 and TRBJ2-3; a possible D gene is TRBD2 (6 bases). This CDR3 is built from 17 residues. The V end lost 1 base, the J end lost 5 bases, and 19 bases lay between the germline ends. CDR1 and CDR2 (germline): LGHNA, YSLEER. CDR3: CASSQGQQGGVGDTQYF. DNA for the CDR3: TGCGCCAGCAGCCAAGGCCAGCAGGGCGGGGTTGGAGATACGCAGTATTTT.

The genes are TRBV7-2 and TRBJ1-2; D is possibly TRBD1 (6 bases). Germline V gene sequence: CDR1 SGHTA, CDR2 FQGNSA. Trimming took off 7 bases at V and 5 bases at J, with 14 bases between the two ends. The CDR3 has 13 amino acids. CDR3 loop: CASTQQGGYGYTF. In nucleotides, the CDR3 is TGTGCCAGCACCCAACAGGGTGGGTATGGCTACACCTTC.

The chain is built from TRBV25-1 and TRBJ2-7, with 7 bases that match TRBD2. Germline V gene lookup returns CDR1 MGHDK and CDR2 SYGVNS. V lost 6 bases to trimming and J lost 7 bases; unmatched junction nucleotides: 6. There are 12 residues in the CDR3. CDR3 nucleotides: TGTGCCAGCAGGGGCGGGCGGGGGGAGCAGTACTTC. Amino acid sequence: CASRGGRGEQYF.

This clone was detected only once. The chain joins TRBV5-5 to TRBJ2-7; D gene ambiguous. Trimming left V 2 bases short and J 2 bases short, with 11 bases between. This CDR3 has 14 amino acids. Germline V lookup: CDR1 SGHKS, CDR2 YYEKEE (reference sequence). The CDR3 DNA follows: TGTGCCAGCAGCTTCCGGGTCCTAGCCTACGAGCAGTACTTC. This gives the protein CASSFRVLAYEQYF.

The V and J genes are TRBV5-4 and TRBJ2-3; D remains ambiguous. This CDR3 comprises 15 residues. V was pared by 4 bases and J by 5 bases, with 17 bases between. The germline V gene has CDR1 SGHNT and CDR2 YYREEE (reference sequence). The CDR3 loop reads CASSTTPLSGDTQYF. The CDR3 DNA reads as TGTGCCAGCAGCACGACGCCCTTGTCGGGAGATACGCAGTATTTT.

This rearrangement joins TRBV7-3 to TRBJ2-5; 11 bases match TRBD2. J gave up 4 bases and V 5 bases, and 12 bases lay outside the gene matches. The germline CDR1 and CDR2 sequences are SGHTA and FQGTGA. This CDR3 region has 17 residues. In DNA, the CDR3 is TGTGCCAGCAGCCCTGCCAAGTTAGCGGGGGGGCGAGAGACCCAGTACTTC. Translation gives CASSPAKLAGGRETQYF.

This chain uses TRBV7-9 with TRBJ2-5; TRBD2 is a possible D gene (5 bases). This CDR3 comprises 11 residues. The germline V and J ends were trimmed by 6 bases and 5 bases, with 7 bases remaining between them. Germline V lookup: CDR1 SEHNR, CDR2 FQNEAQ (reference sequence). The CDR3 nucleotides are TGTGCCAGCAGACTAGGGGAGACCCAGTACTTC. Translated: CASRLGETQYF.

This chain links TRBV10-3 with TRBJ2-7; perhaps TRBD2 as D (5 bases). V was pared by 6 bases and J by 2 bases, with 11 bases between. In germline, CDR1 is ENHRY, CDR2 SYGVKD. This CDR3 comprises 13 residues. The CDR3 DNA reads TGTGCCATCAGCGCCCCCGGGACCTACGAGCAGTACTTC. Translated, it gives CAISAPGTYEQYF.

The chain links TRBV25-1 to TRBJ1-1, with a tentative D call TRBD1 (6 bases). The germline V gene encodes CDR1 MGHDK and CDR2 SYGVNS. CDR3 size: 16 residues. With 0 bases removed from V and 1 base from J, the gap between germline ends came to 12 bases. The CDR3 sequence: CASSEYTKTGNTEAFF. The CDR3 DNA sequence: TGTGCCAGCAGTGAATATACGAAGACAGGGAACACTGAAGCTTTCTTT.

The chain carries TRBV10-3 and TRBJ2-3; 11 nucleotides line up with TRBD2. CDR3 length: 17 amino acids. Trimming at V came to 6 bases and at J to 2 bases, leaving 10 bases not matched to a gene. Germline values: CDR1 ENHRY, CDR2 SYGVKD. CDR3 amino acids: CAISPRLTSGDTDTQYF. As DNA, the CDR3 is TGTGCCATCAGCCCACGGCTGACTAGCGGGGACACAGATACGCAGTATTTT.